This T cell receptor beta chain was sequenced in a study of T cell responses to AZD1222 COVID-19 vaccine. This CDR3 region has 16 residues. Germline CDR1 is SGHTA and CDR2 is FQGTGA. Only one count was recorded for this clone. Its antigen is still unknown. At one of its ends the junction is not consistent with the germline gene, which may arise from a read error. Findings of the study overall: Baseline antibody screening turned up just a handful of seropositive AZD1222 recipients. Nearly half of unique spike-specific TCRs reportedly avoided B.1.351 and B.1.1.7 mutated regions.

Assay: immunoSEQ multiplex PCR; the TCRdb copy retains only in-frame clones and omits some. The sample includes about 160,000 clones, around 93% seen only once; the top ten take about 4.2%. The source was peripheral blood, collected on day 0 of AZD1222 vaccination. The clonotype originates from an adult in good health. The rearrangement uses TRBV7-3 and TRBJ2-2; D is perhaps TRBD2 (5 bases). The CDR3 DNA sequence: TGTGCCAGCACCTTAGGTGGTCGACGGGGCACCGGGGAGCTGTTTTTT. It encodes CASTLGGRRGTGELFF.